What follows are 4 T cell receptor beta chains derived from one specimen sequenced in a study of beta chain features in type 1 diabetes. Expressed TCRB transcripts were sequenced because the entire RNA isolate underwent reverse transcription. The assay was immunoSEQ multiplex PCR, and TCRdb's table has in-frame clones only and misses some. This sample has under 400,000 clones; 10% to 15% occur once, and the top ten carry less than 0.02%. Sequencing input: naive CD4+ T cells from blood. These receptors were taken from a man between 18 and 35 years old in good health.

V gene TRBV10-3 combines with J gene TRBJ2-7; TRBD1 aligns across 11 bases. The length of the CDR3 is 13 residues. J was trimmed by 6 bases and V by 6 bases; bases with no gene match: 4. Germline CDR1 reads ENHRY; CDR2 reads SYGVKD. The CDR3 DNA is TGTGCCATCAGGGACAGGGGGCTGGGCGAGCAGTACTTC. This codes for CAIRDRGLGEQYF.

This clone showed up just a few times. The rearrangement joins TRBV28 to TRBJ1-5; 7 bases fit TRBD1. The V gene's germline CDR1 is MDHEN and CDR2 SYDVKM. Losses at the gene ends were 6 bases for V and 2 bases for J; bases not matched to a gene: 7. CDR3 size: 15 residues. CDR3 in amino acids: CASRPGDRGNQPQHF. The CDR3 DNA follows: TGTGCCAGCAGACCTGGCGACAGGGGCAATCAGCCCCAGCATTTT.

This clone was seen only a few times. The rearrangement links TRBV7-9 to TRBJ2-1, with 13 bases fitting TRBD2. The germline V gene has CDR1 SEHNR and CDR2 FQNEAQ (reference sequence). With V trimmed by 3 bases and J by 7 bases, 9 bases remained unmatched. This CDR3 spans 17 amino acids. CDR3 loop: CASSLGRLAGGSNEQFF. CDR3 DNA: TGTGCCAGCAGCTTGGGGCGACTAGCGGGAGGTAGTAATGAGCAGTTCTTC. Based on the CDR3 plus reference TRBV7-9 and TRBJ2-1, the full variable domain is DTGVSQNPRHKITKRGQNVTFRCDPISEHNRLYWYRQTLGQGPEFLTYFQNEAQLEKSRLLSDRFSAERPKGSFSTLEIQRTEQGDSAMYLCASSLGRLAGGSNEQFFGPGTRLTVL.

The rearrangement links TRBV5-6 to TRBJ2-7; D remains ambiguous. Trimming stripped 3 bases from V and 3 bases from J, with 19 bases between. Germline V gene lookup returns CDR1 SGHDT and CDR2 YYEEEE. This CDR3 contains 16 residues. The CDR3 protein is CASSSQKRLALYEQYF. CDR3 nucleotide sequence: TGTGCCAGCAGCTCACAAAAAAGACTCGCCCTCTACGAGCAGTACTTC.